Detailed here is one T cell receptor beta chain. The antigen is unknown. The record originates from a study of shared clonotypes between healthy human individuals. In the authors' methods: For the immunoSEQ data, sequences were junction-only without quality scores, so filtering differed. Profiled with immunoSEQ multiplex PCR; TCRdb holds only in-frame clones, not every one. V and J calls and clone size follow that table, whereas D and trimming were derived from the DNA. Altogether approximately 350,000 clones are present, 90% to 97% being singletons, with the ten largest covering about 0.32%. Points from the study as a whole: It was expected that sequencing depth would affect clonotype sharing among donors.

Germline V gene sequence: CDR1 MGHRA, CDR2 YSYEKL. CDR3 size: 17 residues. V was pared by 4 bases and J by 5 bases, with 13 bases of the junction left unmatched. This TCR was recovered from a man aged 30-40 years in good health. The gene calls are TRBV4-1 and TRBJ2-1, with 8 bases fitting TRBD2. Sequencing was carried out using memory CD8+ T cells sorted from blood. Subset reported: CD45RO+ cells pooled with CCR7-negative TemRA cells. The CDR3 bases are TGCGCCAGCAGCCCCTACCCCCCCGGGACTAGGAACAATGAGCAGTTCTTC. Protein sequence: CASSPYPPGTRNNEQFF.